This T cell receptor (beta chain) was documented in a study of cytomegalovirus exposure and HLA in healthy donors. Notes on the study in general: Altogether, 150 to 200 TCR beta chains were recorded as cytomegalovirus-associated.

Primers: 60 Vbeta forward and 13 Jbeta reverse. Data came from immunoSEQ multiplex PCR; TCRdb stores just in-frame clones and leaves some out. This table holds about 120,000 clones, 81% found once. The germline CDR1 and CDR2 sequences are PRHDT and FYEKMQ (reference sequence). There are 18 residues in the CDR3. V lost 3 bases and J lost 3, with 21 bases in between. The table lists this clone with a few counts. What it recognizes is unknown. The source of this sequence is a man younger than 30 in good health and CMV-seronegative. The chain employs TRBV13 and TRBJ1-3, with D unclear. The sequenced material came from PBMCs. This chain's CDR3 is CASSFLRDALRGGNTIYF. The CDR3 DNA reads as TGTGCCAGCAGCTTTTTAAGAGATGCCCTTAGAGGTGGAAACACCATATATTTT.